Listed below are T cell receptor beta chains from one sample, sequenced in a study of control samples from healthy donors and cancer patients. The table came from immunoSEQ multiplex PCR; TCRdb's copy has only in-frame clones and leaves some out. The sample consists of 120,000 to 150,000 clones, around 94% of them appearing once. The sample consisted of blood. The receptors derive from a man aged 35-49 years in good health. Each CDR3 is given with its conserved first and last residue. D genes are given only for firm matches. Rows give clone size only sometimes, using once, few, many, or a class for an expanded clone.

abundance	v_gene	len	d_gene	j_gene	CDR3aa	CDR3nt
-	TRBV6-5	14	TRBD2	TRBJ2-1	CASSLRGLADEQFF	TGTGCCAGCAGTCTTCGCGGACTAGCCGATGAGCAGTTCTTC
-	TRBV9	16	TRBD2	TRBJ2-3	CASSATLGTSADTQYF	TGTGCCAGCAGCGCTACCTTAGGGACTAGTGCAGATACGCAGTATTTT
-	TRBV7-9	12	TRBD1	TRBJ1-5	CASTGGELPQHF	TGTGCCAGCACAGGGGGCGAGCTGCCCCAGCATTTT
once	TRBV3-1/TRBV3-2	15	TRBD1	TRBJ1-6	CASSPGGSYNSPLHF	TGTGCCAGCAGCCCAGGGGGTTCCTATAATTCACCCCTCCACTTT
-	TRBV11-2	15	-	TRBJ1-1	CASSLMGRRNTEAFF	TGTGCCAGCAGCTTAATGGGGCGACGAAACACTGAAGCTTTCTTT
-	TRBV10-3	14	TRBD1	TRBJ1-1	CAISESGGLTEAFF	TGTGCCATCAGTGAGTCAGGGGGCTTAACTGAAGCTTTCTTT
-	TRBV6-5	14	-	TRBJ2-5	CASRPRTFQETQYF	TGTGCCAGCAGGCCCCGGACTTTTCAAGAGACCCAGTACTTC
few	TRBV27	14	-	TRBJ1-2	CASSWTRSSYGYTF	TGTGCCAGCAGTTGGACCCGGAGTAGCTATGGCTACACCTTC
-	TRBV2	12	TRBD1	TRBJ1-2	CASRQGGIGYTF	TGTGCCAGCAGACAGGGGGGGATTGGCTACACCTTC
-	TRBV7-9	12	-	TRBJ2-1	CASSLGGDEQFF	TGTGCCAGCAGCTTAGGAGGGGATGAGCAGTTCTTC
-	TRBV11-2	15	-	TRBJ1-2	CASSLPTPGVYGYTF	TGTGCCAGCAGCCTCCCTACCCCAGGGGTCTATGGCTACACCTTC
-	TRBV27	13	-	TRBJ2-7	CASSLTSTYEQYF	TGTGCCAGCAGTTTAACCAGTACTTACGAGCAGTACTTC
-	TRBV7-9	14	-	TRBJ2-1	CASSLAIGYNEQFF	TGTGCCAGCAGCTTAGCGATAGGTTACAATGAGCAGTTCTTC
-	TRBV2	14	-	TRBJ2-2	CASSHRVNTGELFF	TGTGCCAGCAGCCACAGGGTTAACACCGGGGAGCTGTTTTTT
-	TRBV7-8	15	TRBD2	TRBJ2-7	CASSPRLAGEYEQYF	TGTGCCAGCAGCCCCAGACTAGCGGGGGAGTACGAGCAGTACTTC
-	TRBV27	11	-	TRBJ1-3	CASRLGNTIYF	TGTGCCAGCAGGCTAGGAAACACCATATATTTT
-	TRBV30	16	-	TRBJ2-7	CAWSPGWGQSSYEQYF	TGTGCCTGGTCCCCGGGTTGGGGGCAGAGCTCCTACGAGCAGTACTTC
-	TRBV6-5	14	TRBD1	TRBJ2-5	CASSSNRGKETQYF	TGTGCCAGCAGTTCAAACAGGGGGAAAGAGACCCAGTACTTC
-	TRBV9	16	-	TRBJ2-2	CASSVNQGLNTGELFF	TGTGCCAGCAGCGTAAACCAGGGTTTGAACACCGGGGAGCTGTTTTTT
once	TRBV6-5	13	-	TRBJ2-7	CASSRTVTYEQYF	TGTGCCAGCAGTAGGACAGTTACCTACGAGCAGTACTTC
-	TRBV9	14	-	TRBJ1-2	CASSVDRGDYGYTF	TGTGCCAGCAGCGTAGACAGAGGGGACTATGGCTACACCTTC
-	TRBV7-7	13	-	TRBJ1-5	CASSLGEDQPQHF	TGTGCTAGCAGCTTAGGGGAGGACCAGCCCCAGCATTTT
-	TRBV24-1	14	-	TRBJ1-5	CATSDAGLGQPQHF	TGTGCCACCAGTGATGCGGGGTTGGGTCAGCCCCAGCATTTT
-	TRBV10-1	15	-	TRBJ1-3	CASSPENSLGNTIYF	TGCGCCAGCTCCCCAGAGAACAGCCTTGGAAACACCATATATTTT
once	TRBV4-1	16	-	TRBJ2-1	CASSPKAESSYNEQFF	TGCGCCAGCAGCCCCAAAGCGGAATCCTCCTACAATGAGCAGTTCTTC
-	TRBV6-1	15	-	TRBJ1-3	CASSEAMDIGNTIYF	TGTGCCAGCAGTGAAGCGATGGACATTGGAAACACCATATATTTT
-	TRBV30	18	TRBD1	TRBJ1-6	CAWSSGTGLSSYNSPLHF	TGTGCCTGGAGTTCCGGGACAGGACTTAGCTCCTATAATTCACCCCTCCACTTT
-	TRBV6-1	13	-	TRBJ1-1	CASSEQGNTEAFF	TGTGCCAGCAGTGAACAGGGAAACACTGAAGCTTTCTTT
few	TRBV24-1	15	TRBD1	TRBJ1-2	CATADRGQAIDGYTF	TGTGCCACGGCGGACAGGGGGCAGGCAATAGATGGCTACACCTTC
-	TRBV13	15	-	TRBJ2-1	CASSVGTGSMNEQFF	TGTGCCAGCAGCGTAGGGACGGGGAGTATGAATGAGCAGTTCTTC
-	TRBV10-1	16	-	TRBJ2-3	CASSPAERGSTDTQYF	TGCGCCAGCAGCCCGGCGGAACGGGGGAGCACAGATACGCAGTATTTT
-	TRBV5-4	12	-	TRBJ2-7	CASSLDRDEQYF	TGTGCCAGCAGCTTGGACAGGGACGAGCAGTACTTC
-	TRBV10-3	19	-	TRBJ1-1	CAIRCPLGAGPPRDTEAFF	TGTGCCATCAGATGCCCCCTAGGGGCAGGCCCACCAAGGGACACTGAAGCTTTCTTT
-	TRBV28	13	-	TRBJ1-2	CASSSPGLYGYTF	TGTGCCAGCAGCTCCCCAGGGTTATACGGCTACACCTTC
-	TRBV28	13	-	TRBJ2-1	CASSLGNFDEQFF	TGTGCCAGCAGTTTAGGGAATTTCGATGAGCAGTTCTTC
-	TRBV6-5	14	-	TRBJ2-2	CASSQGGLLGELFF	TGTGCCAGCAGTCAGGGGGGCCTCTTAGGGGAGCTGTTTTTT
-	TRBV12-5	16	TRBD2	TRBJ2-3	CASGLSAGGRTDTQYF	TGTGCTAGTGGTTTGTCAGCGGGGGGGCGCACAGATACGCAGTATTTT
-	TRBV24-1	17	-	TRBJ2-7	CATSDSHSTQSPYEQYF	TGTGCCACCAGTGATTCCCATTCCACACAGAGCCCCTACGAGCAGTACTTC
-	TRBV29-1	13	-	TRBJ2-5	CSVGVEGKETQYF	TGCAGCGTCGGGGTTGAGGGGAAAGAGACCCAGTACTTC
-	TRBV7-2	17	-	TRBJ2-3	CASSLRWGATSTDTQYF	TGTGCCAGCAGCCTCCGGTGGGGCGCTACCAGCACAGATACGCAGTATTTT
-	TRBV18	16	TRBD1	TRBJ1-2	CASSPLESRTGYGYTF	TGTGCCAGCTCACCCCTCGAATCTCGGACAGGCTATGGCTACACCTTC
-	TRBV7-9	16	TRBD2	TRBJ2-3	CASSLVAGLATDTQYF	TGTGCCAGCAGCTTAGTAGCTGGACTAGCCACAGATACGCAGTATTTT
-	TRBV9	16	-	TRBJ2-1	CASSGGGAASYNEQFF	TGTGCCAGCAGTGGGGGAGGAGCGGCCTCCTACAATGAGCAGTTCTTC
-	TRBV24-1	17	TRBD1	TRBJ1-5	CATSDRGTVPSNQPQHF	TGTGCCACCAGTGATAGGGGGACAGTACCTAGCAATCAGCCCCAGCATTTT
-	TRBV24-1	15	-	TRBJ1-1	CATSDAKSPNTEAFF	TGTGCCACCAGTGACGCTAAGTCTCCGAACACTGAAGCTTTCTTT
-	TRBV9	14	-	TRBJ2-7	CASSSRDNSYEQYF	TGTGCCAGCAGCAGTCGGGACAACTCCTACGAGCAGTACTTC
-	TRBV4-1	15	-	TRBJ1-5	CASSQGYYSNQPQHF	TGCGCCAGCAGCCAAGGATATTATAGCAATCAGCCCCAGCATTTT
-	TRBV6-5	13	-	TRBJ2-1	CASSYSGVDEQFF	TGTGCCAGCAGTTACTCAGGGGTCGATGAGCAGTTCTTC
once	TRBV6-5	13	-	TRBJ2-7	CASKRGAAYEQYF	TGTGCCAGCAAAAGGGGAGCTGCGTACGAGCAGTACTTC
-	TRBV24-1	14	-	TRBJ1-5	CATSVSGAGRPQHF	TGTGCCACCAGTGTTTCGGGGGCAGGCAGGCCCCAGCATTTT
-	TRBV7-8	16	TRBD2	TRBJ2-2	CASSHGLAGGTGELFF	TGTGCCAGCAGCCACGGACTAGCGGGGGGCACCGGGGAGCTGTTTTTT
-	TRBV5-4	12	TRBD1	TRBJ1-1	CAMRQGDTEAFF	TGTGCCATGAGACAGGGGGACACTGAAGCTTTCTTT
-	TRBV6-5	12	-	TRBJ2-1	CASRTGANEQFF	TGTGCCAGCCGGACCGGCGCCAATGAGCAGTTCTTC
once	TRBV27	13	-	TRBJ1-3	CASRRFSGNTIYF	TGTGCCAGCCGCAGGTTCTCTGGAAACACCATATATTTT
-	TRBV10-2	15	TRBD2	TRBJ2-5	CASRRLAGDQETQYF	TGCGCCAGCAGGAGACTAGCGGGAGATCAAGAGACCCAGTACTTC
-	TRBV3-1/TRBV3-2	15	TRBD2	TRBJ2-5	CASSQVGGPGETQYF	TGTGCCAGCAGCCAAGTGGGAGGGCCCGGGGAGACCCAGTACTTC
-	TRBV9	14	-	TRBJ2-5	CASSSMVDPETQYF	TGTGCCAGCAGCTCTATGGTGGACCCAGAGACCCAGTACTTC
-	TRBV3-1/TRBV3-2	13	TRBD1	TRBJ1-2	CASSQITGDGYTF	TGTGCCAGCAGCCAGATAACAGGGGACGGCTACACCTTC
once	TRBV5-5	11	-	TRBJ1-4	CASTDNEKLFF	TGTGCCAGCACCGATAATGAAAAACTGTTTTTT